Following are 29 T cell receptor beta chains from one sample sequenced in a study of cytomegalovirus exposure and HLA in healthy donors. In the PCR, 60 Vbeta and 13 Jbeta primers were used. Clones were sequenced by immunoSEQ multiplex PCR, and TCRdb holds only the in-frame ones, with some missing. The data contain some 120,000 clones, around 85% of them singletons. Sequencing was performed on PBMCs. The receptors stem from a man in his late teens or twenties in good health and CMV-seropositive.

This chain uses TRBV11-2 with TRBJ1-1, with TRBD1 matching over 7 bases. The CDR3 runs to 15 residues. Germline V CDR1 and CDR2: SGHAT, FQNNGV. V was clipped by 1 base and J by 6 bases; unmatched bases: 8. The CDR3 sequence: CASSLGQGDAPEAFF. CDR3 sequence (DNA): TGTGCCAGCAGCTTAGGACAGGGTGATGCCCCTGAAGCTTTCTTT. Full variable domain (rest looked up from reference TRBV11-2 and TRBJ1-1): EAGVAQSPRYKIIEKRQSVAFWCNPISGHATLYWYQQILGQGPKLLIQFQNNGVVDDSQLPKDRFSAERLKGVDSTLKIQPAKLEDSAVYLCASSLGQGDAPEAFFGQGTRLTVV.

The chain has TRBV7-8 and TRBJ2-5; D remains unclear. The V and J ends lost 5 bases and 2 bases respectively, with 15 bases between them. The CDR3 has 15 amino acids. Germline CDR1 is SGHVS and CDR2 is FQNEAQ. CDR3 region: CASSKDPWAQETQYF. The DNA of the CDR3 is TGTGCCAGCAGCAAAGACCCGTGGGCTCAAGAGACCCAGTACTTC.

Comments on this clone: One end of the junction is discordant with germline, which a read error may explain. V usage is TRBV7-9 and J usage is TRBJ2-4, with TRBD1 identical over 8 bases. The CDR3 runs to 17 residues. CDR1 and CDR2 (germline): SEHNR, FQNEAQ (reference sequence). Here the CDR3 DNA reads TGTTCCAGCAGCTTAGTTTCAGGGGGCCTGGCCAAAAACATTCAGTACTTC. As protein: CSSSLVSGGLAKNIQYF. Using reference TRBV7-9 and TRBJ2-4 for the parts outside the CDR3, the full variable domain is DTGVSQNPRHKITKRGQNVTFRCDPISEHNRLYWYRQTLGQGPEFLTYFQNEAQLEKSRLLSDRFSAERPKGSFSTLEIQRTEQGDSAMYLCSSSLVSGGLAKNIQYFGAGTRLSVL.

This clone was observed a single time. The chain carries TRBV19 and TRBJ2-2, with D perhaps matching TRBD2 (6 bases). The germline CDR1 and CDR2 sequences are LNHDA and SQIVND (reference sequence). This CDR3 spans 14 amino acids. The CDR3 nucleotides are TGTGCTGTTAAAGCGGGTTCCCTCACCGGGGAGCTGTTTTTT. Protein: CAVKAGSLTGELFF.

V usage is TRBV5-6 and J usage is TRBJ1-1; TRBD1 aligns across 7 bases. CDR1 is SGHDT, CDR2 YYEEEE, per germline. V was pared by 7 bases and J by 3 bases, with 6 bases of the junction left unmatched. The CDR3 extends over 13 amino acids. The CDR3 region is CASFAQGDTEAFF. As DNA, the CDR3 is TGTGCCAGCTTTGCTCAGGGGGACACTGAAGCTTTCTTT. Variable domain in full (rest from reference TRBV5-6 and TRBJ1-1): DAGVTQSPTHLIKTRGQQVTLRCSPKSGHDTVSWYQQALGQGPQFIFQYYEEEERQRGNFPDRFSGHQFPNYSSELNVNALLLGDSALYLCASFAQGDTEAFFGQGTRLTVV.

The chain links TRBV4-3 to TRBJ1-6; D is perhaps TRBD1 (6 bases). Germline V CDR1 and CDR2: LGHNA, YSLEER. This CDR3 is 16 amino acids long. Trimming removed 1 base from V and 5 bases from J, with 12 bases in between. CDR3 amino acids: CASSQATGINNSPLHF. In DNA form, the CDR3 reads TGCGCCAGCAGCCAAGCAACAGGGATCAATAATTCACCCCTCCACTTT.

This chain links TRBV5-1 with TRBJ2-5; no definite D call. CDR3 length: 16 residues. In germline, CDR1 is SGHRS, CDR2 YFSETQ. Trimming removed 3 bases at V and 0 bases at J, with 15 bases between. The CDR3 sequence is CASSWRLEAYQETQYF. Written as DNA, the CDR3 is TGCGCCAGCAGCTGGCGACTTGAAGCGTACCAAGAGACCCAGTACTTC.

This clone was observed once. V and J are TRBV27 and TRBJ2-2; 10 nucleotides agree with TRBD1. J gave up 4 bases and V 6 bases, and 14 bases lay outside the gene matches. CDR3 length: 18 amino acids. Germline CDR1 and CDR2: MNHEY and SMNVEV (reference sequence). Here the CDR3 reads CASSRAVTGGGITGELFF. The DNA for the CDR3 is TGTGCCAGCAGCCGGGCGGTGACAGGGGGCGGAATCACCGGGGAGCTGTTTTTT.

This chain uses TRBV11-2 with TRBJ1-1; weak D call: TRBD1 (6 bases). Germline CDR1 is SGHAT and CDR2 is FQNNGV. This CDR3 has 14 residues. V was shortened by 5 bases and J by 5 bases, with 15 bases between the two germline ends. The DNA for the CDR3 is TGTGCCAGCAGCCTGAGCCAGGGGTGGACTGAAGCTTTCTTT. Translation gives CASSLSQGWTEAFF.

The chain is built from TRBV25-1 and TRBJ1-2; a weak D match, TRBD1 (6 bases). The germline gives CDR1 MGHDK, CDR2 SYGVNS. CDR3 length equals 15 residues. Trimming stripped 8 bases from V and 0 bases from J, with 16 bases between. The CDR3 DNA reads TGTGCCAGCGGCTCCGGGACAAGGCCTAACTATGGCTACACCTTC. Translating it yields CASGSGTRPNYGYTF.

The chain has TRBV7-9 and TRBJ1-2; 8 bases are shared with TRBD1. CDR3 size: 14 residues. V gave up 5 bases and J gave up 2 bases; unmatched junction bases: 4. CDR1 is SEHNR, CDR2 FQNEAQ, per germline (reference sequence). The CDR3 nucleotides are TGTGCCAGCAGCAGACAGGGGTTGAACTATGGCTACACCTTC. Its translation: CASSRQGLNYGYTF.

V usage is TRBV7-9 and J usage is TRBJ2-1; the D gene is possibly TRBD2 (6 bases). The germline gives CDR1 SEHNR, CDR2 FQNEAQ (reference sequence). This CDR3 spans 13 amino acids. Trimming left V 6 bases short and J 8 bases short, with 14 bases between. CDR3 protein: CASSRSGRDEQFF. CDR3 sequence (DNA): TGTGCCAGCAGTAGGAGCGGGCGGGATGAGCAGTTCTTC.

This clone is a singleton in its sample. A read error may produce the germline difference seen at one junction end. The chain combines TRBV7-7 with TRBJ2-1, with 7 bases that match TRBD2. The CDR3 has 13 residues. Germline values: CDR1 SSHAT, CDR2 FNYEAQ (reference sequence). For the CDR3, the DNA is TGTGCTAGCAGTCGGACTAGCTACAATGAGCAGTTCTTC. It translates to CASSRTSYNEQFF.

This chain uses TRBV4-3 with TRBJ2-4, with D maybe TRBD1 (6 bases). Trimming removed 1 base at V and 7 bases at J, with 14 bases between. Per germline, CDR1 LGHNA and CDR2 YSLEER. The CDR3 length is 15 residues. CDR3 DNA sequence: TGCGCCAGCAGCCAAGTGTTTCGGACAGAGAACATTCAGTACTTC. This gives the protein CASSQVFRTENIQYF.

This chain connects TRBV29-1 to TRBJ1-2; possibly TRBD1 for D (6 bases). Trimming removed 4 bases from V and 5 bases from J, with 14 bases in between. The CDR3 has 13 amino acids. Germline-derived CDR1 and CDR2 are SQVTM and ANQGSEA. This chain's CDR3 is CSVVVLGAYGYTF. The CDR3 DNA sequence: TGCAGCGTTGTGGTATTGGGGGCGTATGGCTACACCTTC.

This clone was counted a single time. The chain links TRBV9 to TRBJ1-6, with D uncertain. Germline CDR1 SGDLS, CDR2 YYNGEE. The CDR3 length is 14 residues. Deletions cut 0 bases from V and 7 bases from J, with 8 bases between. DNA of the CDR3: TGTGCCAGCAGCGTAGGGGCAGCAAATTCACCCCTCCACTTT. This translates into CASSVGAANSPLHF.

The rearrangement links TRBV5-6 to TRBJ2-5; TRBD2 matches at 12 bases. CDR3 length equals 16 residues. J gave up 5 bases and V 4 bases, and 9 bases lay outside the gene matches. Germline CDR1 SGHDT, CDR2 YYEEEE. CDR3: CASSEQNLAGGETQYF. In DNA form, the CDR3 reads TGTGCCAGCAGCGAACAAAATCTAGCGGGAGGGGAGACCCAGTACTTC.

This clone showed up just once. The V call is TRBV6-5, the J call TRBJ1-4, with D perhaps matching TRBD1 (5 bases). The germline CDR1 and CDR2 sequences are MNHEY and SVGAGI. Trimming took 1 base from V and 4 from J, leaving 10 bases between them. The CDR3 length is 15 residues. CDR3: CASSYFGGSNEKLFF. CDR3 in DNA: TGTGCCAGCAGTTACTTCGGGGGGAGTAATGAAAAACTGTTTTTT.

V and J are TRBV5-4 and TRBJ1-1; a weak D match, TRBD1 (6 bases). Trimming took off 4 bases at V and 4 bases at J, with 17 bases between the two ends. Germline-derived CDR1 and CDR2 are SGHNT and YYREEE (reference sequence). The CDR3 covers 15 residues. Here the CDR3 DNA reads TGTGCCAGCAGCCCACTCCAGGGGAGGGTCACTGAAGCTTTCTTT. Translating gives CASSPLQGRVTEAFF.

The chain combines TRBV18 with TRBJ2-7, with D perhaps matching TRBD2 (6 bases). CDR1 is KGHSH and CDR2 is LQKENI in the germline V gene. There are 18 residues in the CDR3. With 3 bases removed from V and 0 bases from J, the gap between germline ends came to 21 bases. The CDR3 loop is CASSPKFKAFGGSYEQYF. The CDR3, as DNA: TGTGCCAGCTCACCTAAGTTTAAGGCCTTCGGGGGCTCCTACGAGCAGTACTTC.

This chain connects TRBV5-1 to TRBJ2-1; TRBD1 agrees at 8 bases. Per germline, CDR1 SGHRS and CDR2 YFSETQ. V lost 1 base, J lost 6 bases, and 6 bases stayed unmatched. This CDR3 region has 15 residues. CDR3 nucleotide sequence: TGCGCCAGCAGCTTGCAGGGACAGGTGCTCAATGAGCAGTTCTTC. Its protein product is CASSLQGQVLNEQFF.

This rearrangement joins TRBV9 to TRBJ2-1; the match to TRBD1 covers 7 bases. Trimming took 0 bases from V and 3 from J; bases not matched to a gene: 6. CDR1 and CDR2 from the germline V gene are SGDLS and YYNGEE. The CDR3 has 16 amino acids. This chain's CDR3 is CASSVESGGDYNEQFF. CDR3 nucleotides: TGTGCCAGCAGCGTAGAGTCAGGGGGTGACTACAATGAGCAGTTCTTC.

The chain joins TRBV7-6 to TRBJ1-1, with D possibly being TRBD1 (6 bases). CDR1 and CDR2 (germline): SGHVS, FNYEAQ. There are 14 residues in the CDR3. Trimming took 1 base from V and 3 from J, leaving 9 bases between them. In nucleotides, the CDR3 is TGTGCCAGCAGCTTAGTTTCAGGGGACACTGAAGCTTTCTTT. It specifies CASSLVSGDTEAFF.

A word on this clone: One end of the junction varies from germline; a read error may be responsible. The chain couples TRBV2 to TRBJ2-4; maybe TRBD1 (6 bases). The CDR3 has 13 amino acids. The germline gives CDR1 SNHLY, CDR2 FYNNEI. DNA for the CDR3: TGTGCCAGCAGTGAAGCGCTTCAGGCAGGGGCCGCCTTC. It specifies CASSEALQAGAAF.

Concerning this clone itself: A read error may produce the germline difference seen at one junction end. The same CDR3 is also encoded by other DNA sequences in this sample. The chain is built from TRBV29-1 and TRBJ1-6, with D tentatively TRBD1 (6 bases). The CDR3 sequence is 13 residues long. Germline loops: CDR1 SQVTM, CDR2 ANQGSEA. CDR3 DNA: TGCAGCGCCTCACAGGGCCCCAATTCACCTCTCCACTTT. Protein product: CSASQGPNSPLHF.

This clone was picked up a small number of times. The CDR3 region is CASSYGGRAVETQYF. The CDR3 nucleotides read TGTGCCAGCAGCTACGGCGGGAGGGCCGTTGAGACCCAGTACTTC. The chain links TRBV7-2 to TRBJ2-5, with 9 bases aligning to TRBD2. This CDR3 is 15 amino acids long. Germline V gene lookup returns CDR1 SGHTA and CDR2 FQGNSA. V lost 4 bases, J lost 5 bases, and 8 bases stayed unmatched. The full variable domain, rest sourced from reference TRBV7-2 and TRBJ2-5, is GAGVSQSPSNKVTEKGKDVELRCDPISGHTALYWYRQSLGQGLEFLIYFQGNSAPDKSGLPSDRFSAERTGGSVSTLTIQRTQQEDSAVYLCASSYGGRAVETQYFGPGTRLLVL.

The V call is TRBV5-4, the J call TRBJ2-3; TRBD2 agrees at 9 bases. The CDR3 has 16 residues. CDR1 is SGHNT and CDR2 is YYREEE in the germline V gene (reference sequence). V dropped 0 bases and J dropped 2; count of bases not matched to a gene: 4. In DNA, the CDR3 is TGTGCCAGCAGCTTGGGCCTAGCGGGGATCACAGATACGCAGTATTTT. Encoded protein: CASSLGLAGITDTQYF. Based on the CDR3 plus reference TRBV5-4 and TRBJ2-3, the full variable domain is ETGVTQSPTHLIKTRGQQVTLRCSSQSGHNTVSWYQQALGQGPQFIFQYYREEENGRGNFPPRFSGLQFPNYSSELNVNALELDDSALYLCASSLGLAGITDTQYFGPGTRLTVL.

The CDR3 region has the DNA TGTGCCAGCAGCTCCGACAGGGGAAGGGATGAAAAACTGTTTTTT. Translation: CASSSDRGRDEKLFF. V usage is TRBV7-9 and J usage is TRBJ1-4; the match to TRBD1 covers 8 bases. Germline CDR1 and CDR2: SEHNR and FQNEAQ (reference sequence). V dropped 4 bases and J dropped 6; count of bases not matched to a gene: 7. The CDR3 has 15 amino acids.

This clone has just a few counts. The J gene is TRBJ1-1, the V gene TRBV10-3, with D uncertain. This CDR3 is 12 amino acids long. Deletions cut 6 bases from V and 10 bases from J, with 15 bases between. Germline lookup yields CDR1 ENHRY and CDR2 SYGVKD. The CDR3 spells CAISMEEVTAFF. The DNA of the CDR3 is TGTGCCATCAGCATGGAAGAGGTTACAGCTTTCTTT.